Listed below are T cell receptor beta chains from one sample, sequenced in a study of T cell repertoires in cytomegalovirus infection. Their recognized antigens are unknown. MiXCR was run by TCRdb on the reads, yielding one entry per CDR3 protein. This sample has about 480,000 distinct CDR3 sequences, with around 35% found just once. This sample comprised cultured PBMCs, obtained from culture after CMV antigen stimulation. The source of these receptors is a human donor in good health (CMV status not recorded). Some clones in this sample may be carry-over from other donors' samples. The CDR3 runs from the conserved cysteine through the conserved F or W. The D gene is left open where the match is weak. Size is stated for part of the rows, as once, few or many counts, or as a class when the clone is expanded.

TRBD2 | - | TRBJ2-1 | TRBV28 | CASSLPRLAGNNEQFF | TGTGCCAGCAGTTTGCCCCGTCTAGCGGGAAACAATGAGCAGTTCTTC
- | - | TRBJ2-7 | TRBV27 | CASSIGPSYEQYF | TGTGCCAGCAGTATAGGGCCCTCCTACGAGCAGTACTTC
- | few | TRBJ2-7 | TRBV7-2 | CASSLGGMYEQYF | TGTGCCAGCAGCTTAGGAGGGATGTACGAGCAGTACTTC
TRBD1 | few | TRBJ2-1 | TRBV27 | CASSLSGTGGLYNEQFF | TGTGCCAGCAGTTTATCAGGGACAGGGGGGCTTTACAATGAGCAGTTCTTC
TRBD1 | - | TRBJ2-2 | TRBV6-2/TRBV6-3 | CASSLRGTGNTGELFF | TGTGCCAGCAGCCTCAGGGGGACCGGTAACACCGGGGAGCTGTTTTTT
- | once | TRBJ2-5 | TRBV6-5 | CASTDQAEETQYF | TGTGCCAGCACCGACCAGGCGGAAGAGACCCAGTACTTC
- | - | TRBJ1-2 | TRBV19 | CASSTEAYGYTF | TGTGCCAGTAGTACAGAGGCGTATGGCTACACCTTC
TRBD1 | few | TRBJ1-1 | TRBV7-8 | CASSFGDRTFTEAFF | TGTGCCAGCAGCTTCGGGGACAGAACTTTCACTGAAGCTTTCTTT
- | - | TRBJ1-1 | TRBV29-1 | CSVLWRTAAEAFF | TGCAGCGTGTTGTGGAGAACAGCGGCTGAAGCTTTCTTT
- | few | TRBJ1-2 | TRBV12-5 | CASGSTPGTRGYTF | TGTGCTAGTGGTTCAACTCCCGGGACACGGGGCTACACCTTC
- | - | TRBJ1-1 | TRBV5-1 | CASSPIPNTEAFF | TGCGCCAGCAGCCCCATCCCGAACACTGAAGCTTTCTTT
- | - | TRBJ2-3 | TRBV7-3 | CASSYDNFGLADTQYF | TGTGCCAGCAGTTATGACAACTTCGGGCTAGCAGATACGCAGTATTTT
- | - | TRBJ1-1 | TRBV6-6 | CASSPYPEAFF | TGTGCCAGCAGTCCCTATCCTGAAGCTTTCTTT
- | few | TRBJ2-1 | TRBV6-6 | CASSYEAGGDEQFF | TGTGCCAGCAGTTACGAGGCAGGAGGTGATGAGCAGTTCTTC